A selection of T cell receptor beta chains follows, all from one sample in a study of blood T cell repertoires in COVID-19. Repertoires were generated with immunoSEQ multiplex PCR, while TCRdb's copy carries only in-frame clones and drops some. The data contain 200,000 or so clones, approximately 89% of them singletons. The source material was PBMCs or T cells enriched from blood (not recorded which). The receptors stem from a woman aged 35 to 49 with acute COVID-19. Both conserved end residues are part of each CDR3.

TRBV12-3/TRBV12-4	CASSPQGNYGYTF
TRBV7-4	CASSSVFFRGAPTNEKLFF
TRBV14	CASSPLNAGERGYTF
TRBV5-1	CASSGVQGTGEQYF
TRBV14	CASSRDLLAGGETQYF
TRBV3-1/TRBV3-2	CASSTWGLAGGPSGANVLTF
TRBV7-2	CASSLTSGFRNEQFF
TRBV5-4	CATSGQGFGYTF
TRBV28	CASKEGQGGGNTIYF
TRBV12-5	CASGLVTGGMRTQYF
TRBV4-1	CASRVELAAYEQYF
TRBV7-8	CASSKGAGMTGELFF
TRBV5-1	CASRRTSGSGTGELFF
TRBV27	CASSLRVYYEQYF
TRBV5-8	CASSSTGTGGYWGNQPQHF
TRBV7-2	CASSLPQSGGYEQYF
TRBV5-6	CASSFTRYNEQFF
TRBV7-8	CASSLAPGQVSIHLNQPQHF
TRBV27	CASSPIGTGPPYGYTF
TRBV28	CASSWTSPSTDTQYF
TRBV27	CASTTLSDEQFF
TRBV6-2/TRBV6-3	CASSYSARGTYEQYF
TRBV3-1/TRBV3-2	CASRQGLGYTF
TRBV28	CASSLNSVNTGELFF
TRBV27	CASSYTGGETQYF
TRBV7-9	CASSPPGNSYNEQFF
TRBV11-3	CASSRFGGRANNEQFF
TRBV7-8	CASSFTKFGGRDTDTQYF
TRBV5-1	CASSLPGGQETQYF
TRBV19	CASREGPNGYTF
TRBV19	CASSIWTGPQHF
TRBV4-1	CASSQLPGQNNSPLHF
TRBV4-3	CASSHGQGRSYEQYF
TRBV5-5	CASSFQGGGYTF
TRBV29-1	CSALDFEAFF
TRBV4-1	CASTRGPGGTYEQYF
TRBV4-1	CASSPSPPRANTGELFF
TRBV7-9	CASSEDSLTNEKLFF
TRBV28	CASTRRQGLGEKLFF
TRBV21-1	CASSKAVRRTDTQYF
TRBV6-5	CASRRDSDQPQHF
TRBV3-1/TRBV3-2	CASSQGLSQETQYF
TRBV28	CASSLREGGAGELFF
TRBV4-3	CASSQDRSGSNNEQFF
TRBV18	CASSPPLGLSNSPLHF
TRBV5-1	CASSLAGTDRLMDGELFF
TRBV5-1	CASSLELAGPYEQYF
TRBV28	CASSLGQGRPNTEAFF
TRBV19	CASSETDRALGAQHF
TRBV6-5	CASRPQGITEAFF
TRBV6-5	CASSSGLAAGNEQFF
TRBV18	CASSRSGGLDEQFF
TRBV7-2	CASSLAYYTSSYNEQFF
TRBV5-3	CARRCNEQYF